Listed below are T cell receptor beta chains from one sample, sequenced in a study of blood T cell repertoires in COVID-19. The protocol was immunoSEQ multiplex PCR, while the TCRdb copy is restricted to in-frame clones and leaves out a portion. The sample records about 55,000 clones, more than 80% being singletons. Sequenced sample: peripheral blood. These receptors were taken from a human donor with active COVID-19. The donor label of this sample is uncertain. Both conserved end residues are part of each CDR3. The D gene is left open where the match is weak. Where a row states a size, it is once, few, many or the class of an expanded clone; other rows omit it.

V	size	D	J	DNA	CDR3
TRBV29-1	.	TRBD1	TRBJ1-4	TGCAGCGTTGGGACAGGTAGTAATGAAAAACTGTTTTTT	CSVGTGSNEKLFF
TRBV27	.	TRBD2	TRBJ2-7	TGTGCCAGCAGTTCGAGACCTAGCGGGAGGGCCTACGAGCAGTACTTC	CASSSRPSGRAYEQYF
TRBV3-1/TRBV3-2	.	TRBD2	TRBJ2-5	TGTGCCAGCAGCTACTATCGGGGGGGCCAAGAGACCCAGTACTTC	CASSYYRGGQETQYF
TRBV6-6	.	.	TRBJ2-5	TGTGCCAGCAGTTCCTCCCGAGCGGAAGAGACCCAGTACTTC	CASSSSRAEETQYF
TRBV5-1	.	.	TRBJ2-3	TGCGCCAGCAGCTTGTACCAGGGAACAGATACGCAGTATTTT	CASSLYQGTDTQYF
TRBV19	.	.	TRBJ2-5	TGTGCCAGTAGCTCAGGGGGAGGAGAGACCCAGTACTTC	CASSSGGGETQYF
TRBV5-1	.	TRBD2	TRBJ2-3	TGCGCCAGCAGCCCCGCGGGGGGGGCAGATACGCAGTATTTT	CASSPAGGADTQYF
TRBV5-1	.	TRBD2	TRBJ2-7	TGCGCCAGCAGCTTGGGGGCTAGCGGGAACTACGAGCAGTACTTC	CASSLGASGNYEQYF
TRBV30	.	TRBD2	TRBJ2-2	TGTGCCTGGAGCGGAGGGGGACTAGCGGGAGGGGAGCTGTTTTTT	CAWSGGGLAGGELFF
TRBV5-1	.	.	TRBJ2-3	TGCGCCAGCAGCTCTACCGGGGGGCGCACAGATACGCAGTATTTT	CASSSTGGRTDTQYF
TRBV27	.	TRBD2	TRBJ2-7	TGTGCCAGCGCGGACACTAGCGGGGTTACGGAGCAGTACTTC	CASADTSGVTEQYF
TRBV27	few	TRBD1	TRBJ1-6	TGTGCCAGCAGTCCCCGGGACAGCGTGTACTATAATTCACCCCTCCACTTT	CASSPRDSVYYNSPLHF
TRBV6-5	.	TRBD2	TRBJ2-1	TGTGCCAGCGGTAGCGGGGGGTCCTACAATGAGCAGTTCTTC	CASGSGGSYNEQFF
TRBV7-6	.	.	TRBJ1-1	TGTGCCAGCAGCTTAGGGGGGCAGATGAACACTGAAGCTTTCTTT	CASSLGGQMNTEAFF
TRBV18	.	.	TRBJ1-1	TGTGCCAGCTCACCCGGGAAGGGGGACACTGAAGCTTTCTTT	CASSPGKGDTEAFF
TRBV13	.	TRBD1	TRBJ2-3	TGTGCCAGCAGCTTACCGGGACAGAGTAGCACAGATACGCAGTATTTT	CASSLPGQSSTDTQYF
TRBV5-5	.	.	TRBJ2-1	TGTGCCAGCAGCCAACTAGGTTTCCAGTACAATGAGCAGTTCTTC	CASSQLGFQYNEQFF
TRBV11-1	.	.	TRBJ2-5	TGTGCCAGCAGCTTGACGGACACGGCGCGAGCGACCCAGTACTTC	CASSLTDTARATQYF
TRBV3-1/TRBV3-2	.	TRBD1	TRBJ1-2	TGTGCCAGCAGCCAGACAGGGGGCTGGGGCTACACCTTC	CASSQTGGWGYTF
TRBV24-1	.	TRBD2	TRBJ2-3	TGTGCCACCAGTGCTAGCGGGGCGGGTGATACGCAGTATTTT	CATSASGAGDTQYF
TRBV5-1	.	.	TRBJ1-1	TGCGCCAGCAGCTTGGGGGCAAAGAACACTGAAGCTTTCTTT	CASSLGAKNTEAFF
TRBV6-2/TRBV6-3	.	TRBD1	TRBJ1-1	TGTGCCAGCAGTTACTCGTCAGGGGGCACTGAAGCTTTCTTT	CASSYSSGGTEAFF
TRBV4-1	.	.	TRBJ1-1	TGCGCCAGCAGCCCCTTCCGGGGAAAGAGCACTGAAGCTTTCTTT	CASSPFRGKSTEAFF
TRBV5-6	.	TRBD1	TRBJ1-5	TGTGCCAGCAGCTTGAATGGACAGGGGGTCGTTAGCAATCAGCCCCAGCATTTT	CASSLNGQGVVSNQPQHF
TRBV27	.	TRBD1	TRBJ2-1	TGTGCCAGCATGGCCCGGACAGGGATGAATGAGCAGTTCTTC	CASMARTGMNEQFF
TRBV27	.	.	TRBJ1-1	TGTGCCAGCAGTACGCCCCGGTTCAACACTGAAGCTTTCTTT	CASSTPRFNTEAFF
TRBV4-3	.	.	TRBJ2-3	TGCGCCAGCAGCCAAGAACACGCAGATACGCAGTATTTT	CASSQEHADTQYF
TRBV2	.	.	TRBJ1-2	TGTGCCAGCAGTGAGAAGGGACAAAAAACCCCGGCTGGCTACACCTTC	CASSEKGQKTPAGYTF
TRBV3-1/TRBV3-2	.	.	TRBJ2-4	TGTGCCAGCAGCCAAGTCCCAGGAGCCAAAAACATTCAGTACTTC	CASSQVPGAKNIQYF
TRBV25-1	.	.	TRBJ1-3	TGTGCCAGCAGTGAATCCCTGGGGGCGGGAAACACCATATATTTT	CASSESLGAGNTIYF
TRBV9	.	.	TRBJ2-2	TGTGCCAGCAGTCCCGGGGGAAGCGCGAACACCGGGGAGCTGTTTTTT	CASSPGGSANTGELFF
TRBV27	.	TRBD2	TRBJ2-1	TGTGCCAGCAGTTTCGAGACTAGCGGGAGTAATGAGCAGTTCTTC	CASSFETSGSNEQFF
TRBV19	.	.	TRBJ1-1	TGTGCCAGTAGTATCTCTAGAAGACAGTTAAACACTGAAGCTTTCTTT	CASSISRRQLNTEAFF
TRBV11-2	.	.	TRBJ1-3	TGTGCCAGCAGCTGGACGGAGGGCGGTGGAAACACCATATATTTT	CASSWTEGGGNTIYF
TRBV7-6	.	.	TRBJ1-1	TGTGCCAGCAGCCCTCAGGTTTCGAGCACTGAAGCTTTCTTT	CASSPQVSSTEAFF
TRBV19	.	TRBD1	TRBJ1-2	TGTGCCAGTAGTATAAGGGACAGGCGGAATGGCTACACCTTC	CASSIRDRRNGYTF
TRBV7-3	.	.	TRBJ2-3	TGTGCCAGCAGCCCAGGATCTAGCACAGATACGCAGTATTTT	CASSPGSSTDTQYF
TRBV4-2	.	.	TRBJ1-1	TGTGCCAGCAGCCAAGCGGCCGAGCGGGTCACTGAAGCTTTCTTT	CASSQAAERVTEAFF
TRBV7-2	.	TRBD1	TRBJ2-3	TGTGCCAGCAGCTTAGGTCAGGGGGCCCTCACAGATACGCAGTATTTT	CASSLGQGALTDTQYF
TRBV12-1	.	.	TRBJ1-5	TGTGCCAGCAGCTTTTGGCAGGCCCTGGAGCCCCAGCATTTT	CASSFWQALEPQHF
TRBV10-2	.	.	TRBJ2-5	TGCGCCAGCAGTGAGACTCAGGACCAGTACTTC	CASSETQDQYF
TRBV29-1	.	.	TRBJ2-1	TGCAGCGCCCGGACGACAGGGAGGAATGAGCAGTTCTTC	CSARTTGRNEQFF
TRBV2	.	TRBD2	TRBJ2-5	TGTGCCAGCAGTGATTCTAGCGGGGGGGCGGAGACCCAGTACTTC	CASSDSSGGAETQYF
TRBV7-3	.	.	TRBJ1-1	TGTGCCAGCAGCTTAAGATGGGCCTCCTACACTGAAGCTTTCTTT	CASSLRWASYTEAFF
TRBV5-4	.	TRBD2	TRBJ2-3	TGTGCCAGCAGCTTGCTAGCGGGGGGGCCTACAGATACGCAGTATTTT	CASSLLAGGPTDTQYF
TRBV28	.	.	TRBJ1-1	TGTGCCAGCAGTCTCCCCCCCACTGAAGCTTTCTTT	CASSLPPTEAFF
TRBV27	.	.	TRBJ2-1	TGTGCCAGCAGTTTAGCGGGACAGTTTATGAATGAGCAGTTCTTC	CASSLAGQFMNEQFF
TRBV12-5	once	.	TRBJ2-3	TGTGCTAGTGGCCCTGGACTCATTTGGACGGCACAGAATACGCAGTATTTT	CASGPGLIWTAQNTQYF
TRBV20-1	.	.	TRBJ2-1	TGCAGTGCCAACACCGTCGAGCAGTTCTTC	CSANTVEQFF
TRBV7-8	.	.	TRBJ2-7	TGTGCCAGCAGCTTAGCGCGGGTGGCGAAACCCTACGAGCAGTACTTC	CASSLARVAKPYEQYF
TRBV6-5	once	TRBD1	TRBJ2-1	TGTGCCAGCAGCCGGGGACAGGTGGCTGAGCAGTTCTTC	CASSRGQVAEQFF
TRBV27	once	TRBD1	TRBJ2-3	TGTGCCAGCAGTCTCTCCGCCCCCGGGACAGGGGGTAACAGCACAGATACGCAGTATTTT	CASSLSAPGTGGNSTDTQYF